This paragraph reports one T cell receptor (beta chain). Its antigen is still unknown. The data were taken from a study of T cell responses to AZD1222 COVID-19 vaccine. The table came from immunoSEQ multiplex PCR; TCRdb's copy has only in-frame clones and leaves some out. The sample contains 86,000 or so clones, over 80% of which appear only once. Study conclusions and caveats: There were mostly white British donors and more females than males, and clonal diversity was possibly underestimated.

The V gene lost 8 bases and the J gene lost 5 bases, with 21 bases spanning the gap. CDR3 length: 15 amino acids. CDR1 MNHEY and CDR2 SVGAGI come from the germline V gene. Sequencing was performed on peripheral blood, taken 28 days after the second AZD1222 dose. This TCR was recovered from an adult who received the AZD1222 COVID-19 vaccine. The rearrangement links TRBV6-5 to TRBJ1-1, with D possibly TRBD1 on 5 matching bases. The CDR3 DNA is TGTGCCAGCCGCCCAGGGTCTTCCTCAGGGACTGAAGCTTTCTTT. This translates into CASRPGSSSGTEAFF.